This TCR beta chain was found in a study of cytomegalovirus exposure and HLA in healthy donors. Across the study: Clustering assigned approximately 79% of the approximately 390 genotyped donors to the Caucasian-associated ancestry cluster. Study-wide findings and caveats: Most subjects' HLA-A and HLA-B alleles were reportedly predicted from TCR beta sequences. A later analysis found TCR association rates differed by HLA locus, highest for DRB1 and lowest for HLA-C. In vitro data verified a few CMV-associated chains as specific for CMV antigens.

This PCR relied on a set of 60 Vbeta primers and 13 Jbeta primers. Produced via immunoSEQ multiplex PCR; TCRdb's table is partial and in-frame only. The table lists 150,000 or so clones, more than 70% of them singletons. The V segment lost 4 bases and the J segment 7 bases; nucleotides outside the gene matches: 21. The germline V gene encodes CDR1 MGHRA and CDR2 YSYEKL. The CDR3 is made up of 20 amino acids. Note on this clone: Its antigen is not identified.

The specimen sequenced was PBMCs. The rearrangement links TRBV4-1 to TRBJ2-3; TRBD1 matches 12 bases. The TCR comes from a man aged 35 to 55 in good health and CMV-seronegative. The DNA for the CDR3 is TGCGCCAGCAGCCTTCTACAGCCGGGACAGGGGGCTGGGGAGCGTTATACGCAGTATTTT. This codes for CASSLLQPGQGAGERYTQYF.